This T cell receptor (beta chain) was found in a study of T cells in tumors after PD-1 blockade. Concerning this clone: The antigen is unknown.

Generated by immunoSEQ multiplex PCR, the TCRdb table keeps only in-frame clones and is missing some. Found here are tens of thousands of clones, 78% of them singletons; the top ten hold about 27%. Findings and limits, study-wide: Roughly 42% of tumor TCR clonotypes were also found in blood.

J gave up 1 base and V 7 bases, and 10 bases lay outside the gene matches. The CDR3 is made up of 14 amino acids. Looked up from germline, CDR1 is SQVTM and CDR2 is ANQGSEA. The rearrangement joins TRBV29-1 to TRBJ2-7; 7 positions match TRBD1. This TCR derives from a human donor with basal cell carcinoma. The source was PBMCs, collected before anti-PD-1 treatment. CDR3 in DNA: TGCAGCGCACAGGGGACAGTCTATTCCTACGAGCAGTACTTC. Residues: CSAQGTVYSYEQYF.